The 9 T cell receptor beta chains given below trace back to one sample, sequenced in a study of early T cells in non-severe SARS-CoV-2 infection. MiXCR was run by TCRdb on the 5' RACE reads, yielding one entry per CDR3 protein. This table holds approximately 70,000 distinct CDR3 sequences, 13% found once. Sequencing used whole blood. The receptors were sampled from an adult who was a healthcare worker with PCR-confirmed SARS-CoV-2 infection or an uninfected control (not recorded which).

The chain links TRBV12-3 or TRBV12-4 to TRBJ1-6, with unresolved D. V shed 1 base and J shed 3 bases, with 7 bases lying between them. This CDR3 has 15 amino acids. The CDR3 nucleotides read TGTGCCAGCAGTTTAGTAGGAAACTATAATTCACCCCTCCACTTT. Residues: CASSLVGNYNSPLHF.

The chain has TRBV14 and TRBJ2-1; no definite D call. V shed 4 bases and J shed 12 bases, with 10 bases lying between them. CDR1 is SGHDN and CDR2 is FVKESK in the germline V gene. This CDR3 has 11 residues. The CDR3 reads CASSLSSWQFF. In DNA, the CDR3 is TGTGCCAGCAGCCTGTCTAGTTGGCAGTTCTTC.

There are a few counts of this clonotype. The V gene is TRBV13, the J gene TRBJ1-4; perhaps TRBD1 as D (6 bases). Germline CDR1 and CDR2: PRHDT and FYEKMQ (reference sequence). CDR3 size: 17 residues. V dropped 5 bases and J dropped 0 bases, with 16 bases sitting between them. CDR3 region: CASSLRGGSATNEKLFF. CDR3 bases: TGTGCCAGCAGCCTTAGGGGGGGCTCAGCAACTAATGAAAAACTGTTTTTT.

There are many counts of this clonotype. The chain uses TRBV28 and TRBJ2-2; unclear D gene. CDR3 length: 16 amino acids. Deletions cut 3 bases from V and 0 bases from J, with 11 bases between. The V gene's germline CDR1 is MDHEN and CDR2 SYDVKM. CDR3 sequence: CASSLGSTTNTGELFF. The CDR3 DNA reads as TGTGCCAGCAGTTTGGGTAGCACCACGAACACCGGGGAGCTGTTTTTT. The complete variable domain, with remaining parts taken from reference TRBV28 and TRBJ2-2, reads DVKVTQSSRYLVKRTGEKVFLECVQDMDHENMFWYRQDPGLGLRLIYFSYDVKMKEKGDIPEGYSVSREKKERFSLILESASTNQTSMYLCASSLGSTTNTGELFFGEGSRLTVL.

In its sample, this clonotype was seen a few times. CDR3 nucleotides: TGTGCCAGTAGTATATCGGCTAGCGGGGGTGATACGCAGTATTTT. As protein: CASSISASGGDTQYF. The gene calls are TRBV19 and TRBJ2-3, with 10 bases matching TRBD2. The V segment lost 2 bases and the J segment 6 bases; nucleotides outside the gene matches: 5. The CDR3 extends over 15 amino acids. The germline V gene encodes CDR1 LNHDA and CDR2 SQIVND (reference sequence).

This clonotype was seen many times. This chain's CDR3 is CASSFSPGRGGRELFF. In DNA form, the CDR3 reads TGTGCCAGCAGCTTCTCCCCTGGGCGGGGGGGAAGGGAGCTGTTTTTT. The chain has TRBV7-8 and TRBJ2-2; 9 nucleotides agree with TRBD2. The CDR3 spans 16 residues. The germline CDR1 and CDR2 sequences are SGHVS and FQNEAQ. V shed 3 bases and J 9 bases; nucleotides not matched to a gene: 11.

This clonotype was observed a single time. The chain links TRBV6-1 to TRBJ2-7, with D possibly being TRBD1 (5 bases). V dropped 2 bases and J dropped 3 bases, with 5 bases sitting between them. The CDR3 is 12 residues long. Germline loops: CDR1 MNHNS, CDR2 SASEGT. The CDR3 DNA follows: TGTGCCAGCAGTGAACAGGGCTACGAGCAGTACTTC. Residues: CASSEQGYEQYF.

In its sample, this clonotype was seen a few times. The rearrangement links TRBV5-1 to TRBJ1-2; 7 bases are shared with TRBD1. V gave up 4 bases and J gave up 8 bases; unmatched junction bases: 5. Germline lookup yields CDR1 SGHRS and CDR2 YFSETQ. The CDR3 covers 12 residues. The CDR3 spells CASSPTGDGYTF. Written as DNA, the CDR3 is TGCGCCAGCAGCCCAACAGGGGACGGCTACACCTTC.

The chain combines TRBV3-1 with TRBJ2-1; 11 bases are shared with TRBD2. Looked up from germline, CDR1 is LGHDT and CDR2 is YNNKEL (reference sequence). The CDR3 extends over 15 amino acids. J lost 7 bases, V lost 1 base, and 3 bases had no gene match. The CDR3 coding sequence is TGTGCCAGCAGCCAAGGACTAGCGGGGTTAAATGAGCAGTTCTTC. This gives the protein CASSQGLAGLNEQFF.